Sequencing of this TCR beta chain was carried out in a study of OX40 agonist ivuxolimab in advanced cancers. The wider study: A mean age of around 66 years, range about 20 to 85, was recorded, and 82.7% were male.

Details on this clone: The target antigen is unknown.

The protocol was immunoSEQ multiplex PCR, while the TCRdb copy is restricted to in-frame clones and leaves out a portion. In the table there are around 15,000 clones, more than 65% of which are singletons. Per the germline V gene, CDR1 is MNHEY and CDR2 is SMNVEV (reference sequence). The CDR3 runs to 16 residues. After removal of 4 bases from V and 4 bases from J, the junction contained 12 bases not matched to a gene. Study-wide points: In the 0.1 to 3.0 mg/kg range, CD4+ and CD8+ blood T cells had expanded clonally by week 6.

The origin of this receptor is an adult with an advanced solid tumor such as melanoma, head and neck, liver or kidney cancer. This sample comprised CD4+ or CD8+ T cells sorted from blood, obtained in a trial of the OX40 agonist ivuxolimab. The rearrangement joins TRBV27 to TRBJ1-2; 7 bases map to TRBD1. This CDR3 reads CASSSGGTAALYGYTF. The CDR3 DNA is TGTGCCAGCAGTTCAGGGGGAACAGCAGCCCTCTATGGCTACACCTTC.